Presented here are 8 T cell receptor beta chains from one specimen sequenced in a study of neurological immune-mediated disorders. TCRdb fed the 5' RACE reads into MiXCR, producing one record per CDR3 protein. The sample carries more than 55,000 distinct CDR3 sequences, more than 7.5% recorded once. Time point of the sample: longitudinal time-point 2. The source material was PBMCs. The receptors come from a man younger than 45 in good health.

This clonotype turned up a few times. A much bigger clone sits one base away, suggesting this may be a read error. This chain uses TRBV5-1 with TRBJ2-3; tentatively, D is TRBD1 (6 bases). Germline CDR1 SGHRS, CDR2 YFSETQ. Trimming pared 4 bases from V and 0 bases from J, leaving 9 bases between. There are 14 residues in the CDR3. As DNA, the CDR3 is TGCGCCAGCAGCATCGGACAGAGCACAGATACGCAGTATTTT. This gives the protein CASSIGQSTDTQYF.

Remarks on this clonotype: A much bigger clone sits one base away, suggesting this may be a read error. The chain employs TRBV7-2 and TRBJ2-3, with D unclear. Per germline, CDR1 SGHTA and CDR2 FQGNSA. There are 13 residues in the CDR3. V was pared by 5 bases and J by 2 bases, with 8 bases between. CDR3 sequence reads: CASSQSTTDTQYF. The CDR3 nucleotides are TGTGCCAGCAGCCAATCTACCACAGATACGCAGTATTTT.

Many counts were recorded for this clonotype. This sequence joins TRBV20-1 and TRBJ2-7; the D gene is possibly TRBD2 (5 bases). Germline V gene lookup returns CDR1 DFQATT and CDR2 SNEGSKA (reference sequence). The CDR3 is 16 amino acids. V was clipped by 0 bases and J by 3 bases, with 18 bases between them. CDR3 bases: TGCAGTGCTAGAGATCCCCGGGGTGGGATAAACTACGAGCAGTACTTC. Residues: CSARDPRGGINYEQYF.

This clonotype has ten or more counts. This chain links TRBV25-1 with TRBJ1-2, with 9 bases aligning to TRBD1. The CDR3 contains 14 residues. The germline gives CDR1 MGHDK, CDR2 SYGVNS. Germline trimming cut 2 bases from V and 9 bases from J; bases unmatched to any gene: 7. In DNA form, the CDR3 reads TGTGCCAGCAGTGAACCGGGACAGGGAAGCAGCTACACCTTC. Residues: CASSEPGQGSSYTF.

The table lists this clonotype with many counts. CDR3 nucleotides: TGTGCCAGCAGCCAAGATCGGGCAGGGGGCGAAAACATTCAGTACTTC. It codes for CASSQDRAGGENIQYF. J is TRBJ2-4 and V is TRBV3-1; TRBD1 matches at 8 bases. From germline, CDR1 is LGHDT and CDR2 YNNKEL (reference sequence). This CDR3 comprises 16 residues. Losses at the gene ends were 0 bases for V and 5 bases for J; bases not matched to a gene: 6.

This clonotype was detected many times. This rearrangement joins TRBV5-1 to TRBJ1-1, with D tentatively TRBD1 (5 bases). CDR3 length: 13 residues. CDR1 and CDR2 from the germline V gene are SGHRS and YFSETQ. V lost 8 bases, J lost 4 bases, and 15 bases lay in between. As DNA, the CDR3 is TGCGCCAGTCGAGCCAGGGAACTCACTGAAGCTTTCTTT. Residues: CASRARELTEAFF.

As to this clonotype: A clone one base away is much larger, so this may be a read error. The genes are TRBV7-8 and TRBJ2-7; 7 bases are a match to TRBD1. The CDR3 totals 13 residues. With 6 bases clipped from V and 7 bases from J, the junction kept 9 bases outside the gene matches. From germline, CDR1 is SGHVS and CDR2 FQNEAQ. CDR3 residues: CASRRNTGVEQYF. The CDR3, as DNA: TGTGCCAGCAGAAGAAATACAGGGGTTGAGCAGTACTTC.

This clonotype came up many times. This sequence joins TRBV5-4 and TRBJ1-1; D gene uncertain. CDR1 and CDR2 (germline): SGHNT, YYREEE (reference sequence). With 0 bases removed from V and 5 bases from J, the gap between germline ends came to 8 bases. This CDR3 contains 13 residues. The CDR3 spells CASSLGGWTEAFF. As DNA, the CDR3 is TGTGCCAGCAGCTTGGGGGGTTGGACTGAAGCTTTCTTT.